Presented here are 28 T cell receptor beta chains from one specimen sequenced in a study of shared clonotypes between healthy human individuals. Libraries were prepared by immunoSEQ multiplex PCR; TCRdb keeps only in-frame clonotypes and omits some of them. The table lists hundreds of thousands of clones, around 76% of them singletons. Material: PBMCs. The origin of the receptors is a middle-aged woman in good health. Some clones in this sample may be carry-over from other donors' samples.

This clone was seen a few times. This rearrangement joins TRBV7-9 to TRBJ1-5; maybe TRBD1 (6 bases). Trimming left V 8 bases short and J 11 bases short, with 22 bases between. CDR1 and CDR2 (germline): SEHNR, FQNEAQ (reference sequence). The CDR3 length is 14 residues. The CDR3 loop reads CASGWGDKESAQHF. The CDR3 DNA sequence: TGTGCCAGCGGATGGGGGGACAAGGAATCAGCCCAGCATTTT.

This chain joins TRBV28 and TRBJ2-1; 9 positions agree with TRBD2. This CDR3 comprises 16 residues. Germline V gene lookup returns CDR1 MDHEN and CDR2 SYDVKM. The V and J ends lost 5 bases and 9 bases, in that order; junction bases with no gene match: 14. Here the CDR3 reads CASSLHLPGLASEQFF. CDR3 coding DNA: TGTGCCAGCAGTCTCCATCTCCCGGGACTAGCCAGTGAGCAGTTCTTC.

The rearrangement links TRBV6-6 to TRBJ2-7, with D possibly matching TRBD2 (6 bases). Germline values: CDR1 MNHNY, CDR2 SVGAGI (reference sequence). With 2 bases removed from V and 0 bases from J, the gap between germline ends came to 14 bases. The CDR3 length is 16 residues. The CDR3 sequence is CASSYRDSESSYEQYF. The CDR3 DNA reads as TGTGCCAGCAGTTACAGGGACTCCGAGAGCTCCTACGAGCAGTACTTC.

The sample holds one count of this clone. The chain carries TRBV4-1 and TRBJ1-2; 8 bases align to TRBD1. Trimming removed 4 bases from V and 6 bases from J; junction bases left unmatched: 7. This CDR3 contains 14 residues. Germline values: CDR1 MGHRA, CDR2 YSYEKL. CDR3 sequence reads: CASSRSDRGDGYTF. DNA of the CDR3: TGCGCCAGCAGCCGGTCTGACAGGGGTGATGGCTACACCTTC.

The V and J genes are TRBV11-2 and TRBJ1-2; D is possibly TRBD1 (5 bases). The V gene's germline CDR1 is SGHAT and CDR2 FQNNGV. The CDR3 covers 16 residues. V was shortened by 5 bases and J by 4 bases, with 20 bases between the two germline ends. DNA of the CDR3: TGTGCCAGCAGCCTATCCGCCGGGACGACAACCTATGGCTACACCTTC. It specifies CASSLSAGTTTYGYTF.

This rearrangement joins TRBV5-1 to TRBJ2-2; D not resolved. V was pared by 0 bases and J by 2 bases, with 14 bases between. The CDR3 runs 17 residues. Per germline, CDR1 SGHRS and CDR2 YFSETQ. The DNA for the CDR3 is TGCGCCAGCAGCTTGGCCCTACAGATCTTAAACACCGGGGAGCTGTTTTTT. Translating gives CASSLALQILNTGELFF.

Concerning this clone itself: This could be a read error, since a much larger clone is one nucleotide away. Other DNA variants within this sample encode the same CDR3. The rearrangement links TRBV28 to TRBJ1-2; D gene ambiguous. This CDR3 is 11 amino acids long. Germline CDR1 reads MDHEN; CDR2 reads SYDVKM. V was pared by 2 bases and J by 3 bases, with 1 base between. The DNA of the CDR3 is TGTGCCAGCAGTTTAGACTATGGCTACACCTTC. Translated: CASSLDYGYTF.

On this clone: A much bigger clone sits one base away, suggesting this may be a read error. This same CDR3 is encoded by further DNA sequences in the sample. The V call is TRBV27, the J call TRBJ1-5, with a tentative D call TRBD1 (6 bases). Per the germline V gene, CDR1 is MNHEY and CDR2 is SMNVEV (reference sequence). The V end lost 6 bases, the J end lost 6 bases, and 15 bases lay between the germline ends. This CDR3 has 14 amino acids. The CDR3: CASSLNGGGQPQHF. CDR3 nucleotide sequence: TGTGCCAGCAGCTTAAATGGAGGGGGTCAGCCCCAGCATTTT.

J is TRBJ2-7 and V is TRBV28; no clear D. V lost 10 bases to trimming and J lost 9 bases, with 22 bases between them. Germline V CDR1 and CDR2: MDHEN, SYDVKM. The CDR3 extends over 13 amino acids. For the CDR3, the DNA is TGTGCCACCCTCAGCTTCCCTACGATGGGGCAGTACTTC. Translated, it gives CATLSFPTMGQYF.

The J gene is TRBJ2-1, the V gene TRBV14; tentatively, D is TRBD2 (5 bases). The germline V gene encodes CDR1 SGHDN and CDR2 FVKESK. There are 15 residues in the CDR3. V lost 4 bases to trimming and J lost 8 bases, with 18 bases between them. Here the CDR3 reads CASSRRLTWRDEQFF. Written as DNA, the CDR3 is TGTGCCAGCAGCCGCCGGCTAACCTGGCGGGATGAGCAGTTCTTC.

This sequence joins TRBV28 and TRBJ1-5; 10 bases fit TRBD1. CDR3 length: 15 residues. Germline trimming cut 4 bases from V and 6 bases from J; bases unmatched to any gene: 6. The germline V gene encodes CDR1 MDHEN and CDR2 SYDVKM. CDR3 bases: TGTGCCAGCAGTTCGGGACAGGGGAACGGTCAGCCCCAGCATTTT. Amino acid sequence: CASSSGQGNGQPQHF.

In this sample, this clone turned up once. A much larger clone is a single base away; this may be a read error. Other DNA sequences in this sample translate to the same CDR3. The chain couples TRBV7-8 to TRBJ2-2, with D perhaps matching TRBD1 (6 bases). This CDR3 has 14 residues. V shed 3 bases and J shed 4 bases, with 9 bases lying between them. Germline V gives CDR1 SGHVS, CDR2 FQNEAQ. The CDR3 DNA sequence: TGTGCCAGCAGCTTGGTAGGGGGCACCGGGGAGCTGTTTTTT. This codes for CASSLVGGTGELFF.

J is TRBJ1-1 and V is TRBV29-1; TRBD1 agrees at 11 bases. Germline assignment: CDR1 SQVTM and CDR2 ANQGSEA. The CDR3 runs to 13 residues. J gave up 7 bases and V 5 bases, and 6 bases lay outside the gene matches. The CDR3 sequence: CSVIRTGGGEAFF. The CDR3 coding sequence is TGCAGCGTTATTCGGACAGGGGGCGGTGAAGCTTTCTTT.

Written as DNA, the CDR3 is TGCAGCGTTGCACTAGCGGCACAGAACACCGGGGAGCTGTTTTTT. Translation: CSVALAAQNTGELFF. The V call is TRBV29-1, the J call TRBJ2-2; 8 bases map to TRBD2. Germline V gene data show CDR1 as SQVTM and CDR2 as ANQGSEA. V was clipped by 4 bases and J by 1 base; unmatched bases: 5. The CDR3 sequence is 15 residues long.

This sequence joins TRBV7-9 and TRBJ2-1; D is unclear. V was cut by 0 bases and J by 10 bases, with 13 bases left in between. Germline-derived CDR1 and CDR2 are SEHNR and FQNEAQ (reference sequence). The CDR3 runs 14 residues. The CDR3 DNA follows: TGTGCCAGCAGCTTAGCGCATCTGAAAGTAGAGCAGTTCTTC. It encodes CASSLAHLKVEQFF.

The genes are TRBV5-4 and TRBJ2-5, with D unresolved. CDR3 length equals 15 residues. Germline V gives CDR1 SGHNT, CDR2 YYREEE (reference sequence). V lost 0 bases and J lost 1, with 10 bases in between. CDR3 bases: TGTGCCAGCAGCTTGGATCGGTCAACCCAAGAGACCCAGTACTTC. This translates into CASSLDRSTQETQYF.

The chain uses TRBV6-4 and TRBJ2-3; 7 bases are a match to TRBD2. Looked up from germline, CDR1 is MRHNA and CDR2 is SNTAGT. The CDR3 runs to 15 residues. V shed 3 bases, J shed 3 bases, and the junction held 6 bases outside the gene matches. CDR3 in amino acids: CASSETGGGTDTQYF. DNA of the CDR3: TGTGCCAGCAGTGAGACGGGAGGTGGGACAGATACGCAGTATTTT.

The J gene is TRBJ1-5, the V gene TRBV19, with 8 bases that match TRBD1. CDR1 and CDR2 from the germline V gene are LNHDA and SQIVND (reference sequence). After removal of 1 base from V and 1 base from J, the junction contained 6 bases not matched to a gene. The CDR3 runs 17 residues. CDR3 DNA: TGTGCCAGTAGTATAGCCAGGGGGCTAGGAAGCAATCAGCCCCAGCATTTT. Amino acids: CASSIARGLGSNQPQHF.

J is TRBJ1-1 and V is TRBV18; no reliable D call. The V gene lost 2 bases and the J gene lost 4 bases, with 8 bases spanning the gap. This CDR3 has 13 amino acids. Germline lookup yields CDR1 KGHSH and CDR2 LQKENI. The CDR3 DNA reads TGTGCCAGCTCACCAGGGAGGGTCACTGAAGCTTTCTTT. Its protein is CASSPGRVTEAFF.

This chain links TRBV15 with TRBJ1-4, with 9 bases that match TRBD1. Trimming at V came to 2 bases and at J to 2 bases, leaving 12 bases not matched to a gene. Germline-derived CDR1 and CDR2 are LNHNV and YYDKDF (reference sequence). The CDR3 loop spans 19 amino acids. The CDR3 spells CATSRSLLSGTGTNEKLFF. Here the CDR3 DNA reads TGTGCCACCAGCAGATCCTTACTTTCCGGGACAGGGACTAATGAAAAACTGTTTTTT.

This chain links TRBV5-3 with TRBJ1-1; D is ambiguous. TRBV5-3 is an open reading frame, and its role is uncertain. The ends were cut back, 4 bases at V and 1 base at J, with 20 bases in the middle. CDR3 length: 17 amino acids. CDR3 in DNA: TGTGCCAGAAGCGCTTACCGGGGTTGGGAGGGGAACACTGAAGCTTTCTTT. Encoded protein: CARSAYRGWEGNTEAFF.

The CDR3 loop is CASSLAGGSADTQYF. CDR3 in DNA: TGTGCCAGCTCCTTAGCGGGAGGTTCCGCAGATACGCAGTATTTT. V is TRBV18 and J is TRBJ2-3, with 10 nucleotides matching TRBD2. The CDR3 is 15 residues long. After removal of 6 bases from V and 4 bases from J, the junction contained 7 bases not matched to a gene. CDR1 KGHSH and CDR2 LQKENI come from the germline V gene. The variable domain in full, completed from reference TRBV18 and TRBJ2-3, reads NAGVMQNPRHLVRRRGQEARLRCSPMKGHSHVYWYRQLPEEGLKFMVYLQKENIIDESGMPKERFSAEFPKEGPSILRIQQVVRGDSAAYFCASSLAGGSADTQYFGPGTRLTVL.

This clone occurred a few times. This rearrangement joins TRBV6-4 to TRBJ2-2; TRBD2 agrees at 7 bases. Trimming cost V 0 bases and J 6 bases; bases outside gene matches: 4. This CDR3 comprises 15 residues. Germline V gene lookup returns CDR1 MRHNA and CDR2 SNTAGT. The CDR3 DNA reads TGTGCCAGCAGTGACTCTGCGGGAGAAGCCGGGGAGCTGTTTTTT. As protein: CASSDSAGEAGELFF.

This chain joins TRBV6-5 and TRBJ2-1; 9 nucleotides align to TRBD1. CDR1 MNHEY and CDR2 SVGAGI come from the germline V gene. V lost 5 bases, J lost 7 bases, and 9 bases stayed unmatched. This CDR3 contains 15 residues. The CDR3 reads CASSPLGTGRNEQFF. The CDR3 nucleotides read TGTGCCAGCAGTCCCCTCGGGACAGGGAGGAATGAGCAGTTCTTC.

The genes are TRBV7-2 and TRBJ2-1; 7 bases agree with TRBD2. In germline, CDR1 is SGHTA, CDR2 FQGNSA. The V and J ends lost 4 bases and 5 bases, in that order; junction bases with no gene match: 8. CDR3 length equals 15 residues. CDR3 DNA: TGTGCCAGCAGCTCTACCGGGACTACGGACAATGAGCAGTTCTTC. This encodes CASSSTGTTDNEQFF.

This clone was seen just once. The chain couples TRBV5-1 to TRBJ2-2; D is possibly TRBD2 (6 bases). Per germline, CDR1 SGHRS and CDR2 YFSETQ. The ends were cut back, 3 bases at V and 4 bases at J, with 25 bases in the middle. The CDR3 sequence is 19 residues long. This chain's CDR3 is CASSSPLPSRGGGTGELFF. In nucleotides, the CDR3 is TGCGCCAGCAGCTCGCCCTTACCGTCCCGGGGAGGAGGCACCGGGGAGCTGTTTTTT.

This chain connects TRBV25-1 to TRBJ2-1, with 7 bases lining up with TRBD2. V shed 5 bases and J 2 bases; nucleotides not matched to a gene: 3. Germline lookup yields CDR1 MGHDK and CDR2 SYGVNS. This CDR3 has 14 amino acids. CDR3 coding DNA: TGTGCCAGCAGTCCTAGCGGCGCCTACAATGAGCAGTTCTTC. This gives the protein CASSPSGAYNEQFF. The full variable domain, with the rest looked up from reference TRBV25-1 and TRBJ2-1, is EADIYQTPRYLVIGTGKKITLECSQTMGHDKMYWYQQDPGMELHLIHYSYGVNSTEKGDLSSESTVSRIRTEHFPLTLESARPSHTSQYLCASSPSGAYNEQFFGPGTRLTVL.

CDR3 region: CASSAGLGSYEQYF. The CDR3 DNA reads TGTGCCAGCAGTGCAGGGTTGGGGTCCTACGAGCAGTACTTC. This chain joins TRBV6-4 and TRBJ2-7; D possibly corresponds to TRBD1 (5 bases). This CDR3 comprises 14 residues. The germline gives CDR1 MRHNA, CDR2 SNTAGT. The ends were cut back, 4 bases at V and 1 base at J, with 11 bases in the middle.